This T cell receptor (beta chain) was observed in a study of T-cell memory formation after mild COVID-19. Study as a whole: TCR clustering was largely donor specific. Study conclusions and caveats: The finding that pre-infection memory included some responding clones suggested that cross-reactive memory joined. Contracting CD4+ clones lay largely in CM and EM, with CD8+ ones residing in EMRA. Day 15 to 85 contractors were CD4/CD8 balanced; later expanders leaned CD4+.

This clonotype was counted a few times. Its antigen is undetermined. V shed 2 bases and J shed 2 bases, with 7 bases lying between them. Germline V lookup: CDR1 SGHTA, CDR2 FQGNSA. The CDR3 loop spans 15 amino acids. TCRdb reprocessed the 5' RACE reads with MiXCR, giving one entry per CDR3 protein. The sample has about 350,000 distinct CDR3 sequences, about an eighth seen once; the top ten hold approximately 21%. This chain links TRBV7-2 with TRBJ1-6; D is undetermined. Input material: PBMCs or a T cell subset sorted from them (not recorded which). This clonotype originated in a man younger than 35 who had mild COVID-19 (a few samples of this study predate the infection). Cell type and time point are not known. The CDR3 sequence: CASSLQKTYNSPLHF. The CDR3 DNA reads TGTGCCAGCAGCTTACAAAAGACCTATAATTCACCCCTCCACTTT.